A single T cell receptor (beta chain) is shown here with its context. The sample comes from a study of blood T cell repertoires in COVID-19. The wider study: Samples taken during acute and convalescent COVID-19 were collected in the United States, Italy and Spain. Nucleic acid was either cDNA or gDNA, and it came from T cells, B-cell-depleted T cells, or PBMCs.

The junction had 8 bases not matched to a gene; V was cut back by 5 bases and J by 8 bases. Germline loops: CDR1 SNHLY, CDR2 FYNNEI. The CDR3 spans 14 residues. In the original processing: Reference gene primers were amplified, and this amplification served to estimate nucleated cell counts. Data came from immunoSEQ multiplex PCR; TCRdb stores just in-frame clones and leaves some out. V and J calls and clone size follow that table, whereas D and trimming were derived from the DNA. The repertoire holds 93,000 or so clones, with roughly 80% as singletons. Input material: peripheral blood. V and J are TRBV2 and TRBJ1-4; 7 nucleotides agree with TRBD1. This clonotype originated in a human donor in a cohort sampled during active COVID-19. The CDR3 nucleotides read TGTGCCAGCAGTACCAGGACAGGACCCGAAAAACTGTTTTTT. This sequence encodes CASSTRTGPEKLFF.